This T cell receptor beta chain was recovered during a study of T-cell memory formation after mild COVID-19. Points from the study as a whole: While clones contracting from day 15 to 85 were balanced between CD4 and CD8, later expanders leaned CD4+.

TCRdb re-called the 5' RACE reads through MiXCR, storing one row per CDR3 protein. The sample contains about 560,000 distinct CDR3 sequences, 20% to 25% of which appear only once. In the case of this clonotype: Its cognate antigen is unknown.

The CDR3 consists of 13 residues. V shed 4 bases, J shed 5 bases, and the junction held 2 bases outside the gene matches. Germline CDR1 LNHDA, CDR2 SQIVND (reference sequence). The clonotype was recovered from an adult woman who had mild COVID-19 (a few samples of this study predate the infection). Cell type and time point are not known. The sequenced material came from PBMCs or a T cell subset sorted from them (not recorded which). This chain joins TRBV19 and TRBJ1-1, with TRBD1 matching over 9 bases. The CDR3 loop is CASSTQGATEAFF. The CDR3, as DNA: TGTGCCAGTAGTACACAGGGGGCGACTGAAGCTTTCTTT.